This T cell receptor beta chain was captured by sequencing in a study of shared clonotypes between healthy human individuals. Regarding the study as a whole: Represented diversity (both genetic and exposure-history) was limited by the small number of donors. Only blood samples were collected, and tissue repertoires likely differ.

DNA from unsorted PBMC was sequenced on ten immunoSEQ deep assay plates. Assay: immunoSEQ multiplex PCR; the TCRdb copy retains only in-frame clones and omits some. Among 450,000 to 650,000 clones listed, around 81% were seen once. Turning to this clone: Its specificity is not known.

Trimming stripped 2 bases from V and 4 bases from J, with 9 bases between. The CDR3 extends over 14 amino acids. The V gene's germline CDR1 is MNHNY and CDR2 SVGAGI (reference sequence). Material: PBMCs. This sequence originates from a woman in her thirties or forties in good health. Some clones in this sample may be carry-over from other donors' samples. The rearrangement links TRBV6-6 to TRBJ1-5, with D possibly TRBD1 on 5 matching bases. In DNA form, the CDR3 reads TGTGCCAGCAGTTACCTGGGGGGGAATCAGCCCCAGCATTTT. This codes for CASSYLGGNQPQHF.